The 19 T cell receptor beta chains in this list originate from one sample, sequenced in a study of blood T cell repertoires in COVID-19. The protocol was immunoSEQ multiplex PCR, while the TCRdb copy is restricted to in-frame clones and leaves out a portion. The data hold around 270,000 clones, with about 89% observed a single time. Sample: peripheral blood. The receptors stem from a man aged 25 to 45 with acute or convalescent COVID-19.

V and J are TRBV11-1 and TRBJ2-3, with D possibly being TRBD2 (5 bases). In germline, CDR1 is SGHAT, CDR2 FQDESV (reference sequence). This CDR3 contains 12 residues. V was trimmed by 4 bases and J by 8 bases, leaving 10 bases between them. CDR3 residues: CASSSLAGTQYF. The CDR3 nucleotides are TGTGCCAGCAGCTCGCTAGCCGGTACGCAGTATTTT. Full variable domain (remainder filled in from reference TRBV11-1 and TRBJ2-3): EAEVAQSPRYKITEKSQAVAFWCDPISGHATLYWYRQILGQGPELLVQFQDESVVDDSQLPKDRFSAERLKGVDSTLKIQPAELGDSAMYLCASSSLAGTQYFGPGTRLTVL.

The V and J genes are TRBV18 and TRBJ1-1; D possibly corresponds to TRBD1 (5 bases). Trimming left V 3 bases short and J 4 bases short, with 18 bases between. The CDR3 is 16 residues long. In germline, CDR1 is KGHSH, CDR2 LQKENI. CDR3 coding DNA: TGTGCCAGCTCACCGGCAGTCGTGTCCGGGGGCACTGAAGCTTTCTTT. Translating gives CASSPAVVSGGTEAFF.

J is TRBJ2-7 and V is TRBV29-1; 7 bases map to TRBD2. The CDR3 spans 13 residues. The junction had 4 bases not matched to a gene; V was cut back by 0 bases and J by 5 bases. Germline CDR1 reads SQVTM; CDR2 reads ANQGSEA. The CDR3 loop reads CSVEEGGSHEQYF. CDR3 DNA sequence: TGCAGCGTTGAAGAGGGGGGGTCCCACGAGCAGTACTTC.

The chain recombines TRBV7-3 with TRBJ2-3, with 10 bases identical to TRBD2. The CDR3 is 17 residues long. Germline lookup yields CDR1 SGHTA and CDR2 FQGTGA. The V segment lost 1 base and the J segment 6 bases; nucleotides outside the gene matches: 10. CDR3 protein: CASSLSRPSGSLDTQYF. CDR3 in DNA: TGTGCCAGCAGCTTAAGTCGCCCTAGCGGGAGTCTGGATACGCAGTATTTT.

The V and J genes are TRBV7-9 and TRBJ2-7, with D possibly being TRBD1 (5 bases). Germline CDR1 SEHNR, CDR2 FQNEAQ (reference sequence). Trimming left V 5 bases short and J 2 bases short, with 16 bases between. This CDR3 has 15 residues. CDR3 sequence: CASSTNRQIPYEQYF. CDR3 in DNA: TGTGCCAGCAGCACAAATCGACAGATTCCCTACGAGCAGTACTTC.

The gene calls are TRBV18 and TRBJ2-1; 7 nucleotides agree with TRBD2. Germline V lookup: CDR1 KGHSH, CDR2 LQKENI. CDR3 length: 15 amino acids. The V gene end was trimmed by 2 bases and the J gene end by 4 bases; junction bases not matched to a gene: 5. The CDR3 DNA is TGTGCCAGCTCACCAGGGGGGGAAGCTTACAATGAGCAGTTCTTC. It specifies CASSPGGEAYNEQFF.

The chain couples TRBV11-2 to TRBJ1-2; no clear D gene. The V and J ends lost 4 bases and 1 base respectively, with 10 bases between them. The CDR3 has 14 amino acids. In germline, CDR1 is SGHAT, CDR2 FQNNGV. The CDR3 sequence: CASSSPRHNYGYTF. The CDR3 DNA reads as TGTGCCAGCAGCTCCCCGCGGCATAACTATGGCTACACCTTC.

The rearrangement links TRBV11-2 to TRBJ1-1; TRBD1 is a possible D gene (6 bases). Germline V gene sequence: CDR1 SGHAT, CDR2 FQNNGV. The CDR3 has 18 amino acids. V dropped 2 bases and J dropped 4 bases, with 23 bases sitting between them. The CDR3 loop is CASSLSRQWGGPATEAFF. The CDR3 region has the DNA TGTGCCAGCAGCTTATCTAGACAATGGGGGGGGCCTGCCACTGAAGCTTTCTTT.

V and J are TRBV13 and TRBJ2-3, with TRBD2 as a possible D gene (5 bases). Trimming shortened V by 5 bases and J by 1 base, and 13 bases separated the two germline ends. In germline, CDR1 is PRHDT, CDR2 FYEKMQ (reference sequence). The length of the CDR3 is 15 residues. In nucleotides, the CDR3 is TGTGCCAGCAGCCCCGCCGGAGCGGGCACAGATACGCAGTATTTT. Protein product: CASSPAGAGTDTQYF. The variable domain in full, with the rest retrieved from reference TRBV13 and TRBJ2-3, is AAGVIQSPRHLIKEKRETATLKCYPIPRHDTVYWYQQGPGQDPQFLISFYEKMQSDKGSIPDRFSAQQFSDYHSELNMSSLELGDSALYFCASSPAGAGTDTQYFGPGTRLTVL.

The V and J genes are TRBV7-6 and TRBJ1-2; D gene uncertain. This CDR3 contains 13 residues. The V end lost 5 bases, the J end lost 4 bases, and 11 bases lay between the germline ends. From germline, CDR1 is SGHVS and CDR2 FNYEAQ. CDR3 DNA: TGTGCCAGCAGCGTAGGCGAGTTCTATGGCTACACCTTC. Residues: CASSVGEFYGYTF.

The rearrangement links TRBV6-6 to TRBJ2-1; 10 bases are a match to TRBD2. The CDR3 length is 15 residues. Trimming cost V 7 bases and J 9 bases; bases outside gene matches: 12. Germline CDR1 and CDR2: MNHNY and SVGAGI (reference sequence). The CDR3 coding sequence is TGTGCCAGCAACGCACCCAGCGGGGGGGCCGGTGAGCAGTTCTTC. Encoded protein: CASNAPSGGAGEQFF.

This clone has just a few counts. V gene TRBV6-5 combines with J gene TRBJ2-3; 9 bases are shared with TRBD2. This CDR3 contains 16 residues. V shed 2 bases and J 2 bases; nucleotides not matched to a gene: 5. The V gene's germline CDR1 is MNHEY and CDR2 SVGAGI. The CDR3 sequence is CASSYEAGGPTDTQYF. For the CDR3, the DNA is TGTGCCAGCAGTTACGAGGCGGGGGGGCCCACAGATACGCAGTATTTT.

This clone was counted a few times. The sample carries other DNA sequences with the same CDR3. This chain joins TRBV7-3 and TRBJ2-2; 9 bases map to TRBD1. Germline values: CDR1 SGHTA, CDR2 FQGTGA. With 2 bases clipped from V and 1 base from J, the junction kept 2 bases outside the gene matches. The CDR3 consists of 16 residues. CDR3 DNA sequence: TGTGCCAGCAGCTTAGGGGGACAGGGGAACACCGGGGAGCTGTTTTTT. Encoded protein: CASSLGGQGNTGELFF.

This clone appeared a single time. The chain joins TRBV1 to TRBJ2-1; the table assigns TRBD2, which was not confirmed against the DNA. TRBV1 is marked as a pseudogene. This CDR3 has 23 amino acids. CDR3 sequence reads: CTSSQEPRAGEPPSQTSLHEQFF. The CDR3 nucleotides read TGCACCAGCAGCCAAGAACCCCGGGCCGGGGAACCCCCCTCCCAAACTAGTCTCCATGAGCAGTTCTTC.

The genes are TRBV27 and TRBJ2-2; unclear D gene. Germline CDR1 MNHEY, CDR2 SMNVEV (reference sequence). The length of the CDR3 is 14 residues. The V gene lost 5 bases and the J gene lost 4 bases, with 11 bases spanning the gap. The CDR3 reads CASSSLISTGELFF. CDR3 sequence (DNA): TGTGCCAGCAGTAGCCTAATTAGCACCGGGGAGCTGTTTTTT.

This chain connects TRBV19 to TRBJ1-4; the match to TRBD1 covers 7 bases. The CDR3 is 13 amino acids. CDR1 is LNHDA, CDR2 SQIVND, per germline (reference sequence). The V and J ends lost 6 bases and 5 bases, in that order; junction bases with no gene match: 3. CDR3 sequence (DNA): TGTGCCAGTAGCACGGGACAGAATGAAAAACTGTTTTTT. Amino acids: CASSTGQNEKLFF.

The genes are TRBV30 and TRBJ1-1; tentatively, D is TRBD1 (6 bases). This CDR3 spans 14 amino acids. V dropped 0 bases and J dropped 3 bases, with 11 bases sitting between them. The germline V gene encodes CDR1 GTSNPN and CDR2 SVGIG (reference sequence). CDR3 residues: CAWSVPGGHTEAFF. In DNA, the CDR3 is TGTGCCTGGAGTGTACCGGGGGGCCACACTGAAGCTTTCTTT. Looking up the rest from reference TRBV30 and TRBJ1-1 gives the full variable domain: SQTIHQWPATLVQPVGSPLSLECTVEGTSNPNLYWYRQAAGRGLQLLFYSVGIGQISSEVPQNLSASRPQDRQFILSSKKLLLSDSGFYLCAWSVPGGHTEAFFGQGTRLTVV.

The V gene is TRBV19, the J gene TRBJ1-2; TRBD1 matches 7 bases. The CDR3 extends over 15 amino acids. Per the germline V gene, CDR1 is LNHDA and CDR2 is SQIVND (reference sequence). Unmatched junction bases numbered 11, after V lost 6 bases and J lost 4 bases. CDR3 in amino acids: CASSLDRVISYGYTF. The DNA for the CDR3 is TGTGCCAGTAGCCTTGACAGGGTGATTTCCTATGGCTACACCTTC.

This chain joins TRBV3-1 (or the pseudogene TRBV3-2) and TRBJ1-3; no clear D gene. Germline-derived CDR1 and CDR2 are LGHDT and YNNKEL (reference sequence). The CDR3 has 12 residues. The V and J ends lost 0 bases and 6 bases respectively, with 3 bases between them. The CDR3 sequence: CASSQDQNTIYF. The CDR3 DNA is TGTGCCAGCAGCCAAGATCAAAACACCATATATTTT.